Shown below are 3 T cell receptor beta chains from a single sample sequenced in a study of T cells in Graves' hyperthyroidism and ophthalmopathy. The CDR3 regions of TCR beta were amplified from RNA transcripts. Researchers ran a first-round RT-PCR on the TCR CDR3 using the HTBI primer set. TCRdb fed the multiplex PCR reads into MiXCR, producing one record per CDR3 protein. The sample shows a few hundred thousand distinct CDR3 sequences, around 16% of them seen only once. Sequencing input: blood. The receptors were gathered from a woman aged 25 to 39 with Graves' hyperthyroidism.

This clonotype was picked up a small number of times. The chain has TRBV3-1 and TRBJ2-3; unclear D gene. Trimming shortened V by 2 bases and J by 8 bases, and 11 bases separated the two germline ends. This CDR3 is 13 amino acids long. Germline CDR1 and CDR2: LGHDT and YNNKEL (reference sequence). The CDR3 loop reads CASSQFSGATQYF. CDR3 nucleotide sequence: TGTGCCAGCAGCCAATTTTCCGGAGCTACGCAGTATTTT.

The chain couples TRBV27 to TRBJ1-1; a weak D match, TRBD1 (5 bases). This CDR3 has 13 amino acids. Germline V CDR1 and CDR2: MNHEY, SMNVEV (reference sequence). Trimming took off 4 bases at V and 3 bases at J, with 9 bases between the two ends. CDR3 region: CASSSWGDTEAFF. The DNA of the CDR3 is TGTGCCAGCAGTTCCTGGGGGGACACTGAAGCTTTCTTT.

This clonotype turned up a few times. The chain uses TRBV19 and TRBJ2-3; D is perhaps TRBD1 (5 bases). This CDR3 region has 17 residues. Per the germline V gene, CDR1 is LNHDA and CDR2 is SQIVND (reference sequence). V was cut by 4 bases and J by 4 bases, with 21 bases left in between. The CDR3 spells CASSTRLIQQGADTQYF. The CDR3 DNA is TGTGCCAGTAGTACACGACTCATCCAGCAGGGTGCAGATACGCAGTATTTT.